The rows below give T cell receptor beta chains drawn from one sample of a study of siplizumab effects on memory and regulatory T cells. Data came from immunoSEQ multiplex PCR; TCRdb stores just in-frame clones and leaves some out. The table has just over 60,000 clones, around 79% seen once. The sequenced sample was memory CD4+ T cells sorted from blood. The receptors shown here come from a human donor in good health. The CDR3 runs from the conserved cysteine through the conserved F or W. Fields, in order: D gene, CDR3 length, clone size, J gene, V gene, CDR3 DNA, CDR3 protein. D genes are given only for firm matches. Only part of the rows carry a size: once, few, many, or a class if the clone is expanded.

- | 12 | few | TRBJ2-7 | TRBV5-6 | TGTGCCAGCAGCTTGCTCACAGACGAGCAGTACTTC | CASSLLTDEQYF
- | 13 | few | TRBJ1-1 | TRBV2 | TGTGCCAGCAGTAGAGGGGTGTGGACTGAAGCTTTCTTT | CASSRGVWTEAFF
- | 16 | - | TRBJ1-1 | TRBV19 | TGTGCCAGTAGTAAAAGGGACGGAACCCCGAACACTGAAGCTTTCTTT | CASSKRDGTPNTEAFF
TRBD2 | 14 | few | TRBJ2-4 | TRBV15 | TGTGCCACCAGCAGAGATGGACTAGCAAACATTCAGTACTTC | CATSRDGLANIQYF
- | 15 | once | TRBJ1-3 | TRBV6-5 | TGTGCCAGCAGTTACTCTGGCCAGGGGGGAAACACCATATATTTT | CASSYSGQGGNTIYF
- | 14 | - | TRBJ1-6 | TRBV11-2 | TGTGCCAGCAGCTCACACATGAATAATTCACCCCTCCACTTT | CASSSHMNNSPLHF
TRBD1 | 14 | - | TRBJ1-1 | TRBV7-2 | TGTGCCAGCAGCCTAGGGGGCGCGGGCACTGAAGCTTTCTTT | CASSLGGAGTEAFF
- | 14 | - | TRBJ1-1 | TRBV14 | TGTGCCAGCAGCCAGCTTGGGGAAGCTCCTGAAGCTTTCTTT | CASSQLGEAPEAFF
- | 11 | - | TRBJ2-3 | TRBV20-1 | TGCAGTGCTCTAAAGGAGGATACGCAGTATTTT | CSALKEDTQYF
TRBD1 | 16 | - | TRBJ2-1 | TRBV15 | TGTGCCACCAGCAGAGGTACAGGGGGGATGATCGATGAGCAGTTCTTC | CATSRGTGGMIDEQFF
TRBD1 | 13 | - | TRBJ2-1 | TRBV5-4 | TGTGCCAGCAGCTTACCAGACAGGGCTGAGCAGTTCTTC | CASSLPDRAEQFF
- | 13 | few | TRBJ1-2 | TRBV6-5 | TGTGCCAGCAGCCCAGGGACATTTCGCGGCTACACCTTC | CASSPGTFRGYTF
- | 14 | - | TRBJ1-2 | TRBV5-1 | TGCGCCAGCAGCTTACAGGCTAGCAGCTATGGCTACACCTTC | CASSLQASSYGYTF
TRBD1 | 14 | - | TRBJ1-2 | TRBV27 | TGTGCCAGCAGTCGGGGACAGGGTCGTGCTGGCTACACCTTC | CASSRGQGRAGYTF
- | 14 | few | TRBJ2-1 | TRBV2 | TGTGCCACCGTTTCTTCCCCCGTTTACAATGAGCAGTTCTTC | CATVSSPVYNEQFF
- | 16 | - | TRBJ1-1 | TRBV30 | TGTGCCTGGAGTGGAAAAAATGGACAGATGAACACTGAAGCTTTCTTT | CAWSGKNGQMNTEAFF
- | 12 | - | TRBJ2-5 | TRBV5-5 | TGTGCCAGCAGCCAGGTCCAAGAGACCCAGTACTTC | CASSQVQETQYF
- | 11 | once | TRBJ2-1 | TRBV20-1 | TGCAGTGCTCGTAGGGGAAATGAGCAGTTCTTC | CSARRGNEQFF
TRBD1 | 13 | - | TRBJ1-2 | TRBV11-1 | TGTGCCAGCAGCCAACAGGGGGTAGAGGGCTACACCTTC | CASSQQGVEGYTF
- | 14 | - | TRBJ1-2 | TRBV5-1 | TGCGCCAGCAGCTTGAATCAGGGAGAGGACGGCTACACCTTC | CASSLNQGEDGYTF
- | 14 | - | TRBJ1-1 | TRBV19 | TGTGCCAGTAGTAGGACAGCTTCAATCACTGAAGCTTTCTTT | CASSRTASITEAFF
- | 13 | many | TRBJ1-2 | TRBV7-2 | TGTGCCAGCAGCTATGGGCAGGTCTATGGCTACACCTTC | CASSYGQVYGYTF
- | 16 | - | TRBJ2-1 | TRBV6-5 | TGTGCCAGCAGTTACGCTTTCGGACCTCAAGGGAATGAGCAGTTCTTC | CASSYAFGPQGNEQFF
- | 14 | - | TRBJ1-1 | TRBV19 | TGTGCCAGTAAAGTAACTGCGACGAACACTGAAGCTTTCTTT | CASKVTATNTEAFF
- | 14 | - | TRBJ1-1 | TRBV19 | TGTGCCAGTAGTATTTCACTGCTCGGCACTGAAGCTTTCTTT | CASSISLLGTEAFF
- | 15 | - | TRBJ1-4 | TRBV30 | TGTGCCTGGACCCTCCCCACAGCTAGGAATGAAAAACTGTTTTTT | CAWTLPTARNEKLFF
- | 13 | - | TRBJ1-5 | TRBV28 | TGTGCCAGCAGTTTATACGGCAATCAGCCCCAGCATTTT | CASSLYGNQPQHF
- | 13 | - | TRBJ2-1 | TRBV5-1 | TGCGCCAGCAGCTCCCCCTCCTACAATGAGCAGTTCTTC | CASSSPSYNEQFF
- | 13 | - | TRBJ1-6 | TRBV7-7 | TGTGCCAGCAGCTCCTCAATTGACTCACCCCTCCACTTT | CASSSSIDSPLHF
- | 15 | - | TRBJ2-4 | TRBV4-1 | TGCGCCAGCAGCCAAGGGCTGGGCCTGGGGAACATTCAGTACTTC | CASSQGLGLGNIQYF
- | 14 | - | TRBJ1-6 | TRBV2 | TGTGCCAGTGGGGGTGCCTCCTATAATTCACCCCTCCACTTT | CASGGASYNSPLHF
TRBD1 | 17 | - | TRBJ2-1 | TRBV18 | TGTGCCAGCTCACCGCCCTCCACACAGGGGAAGGACAATGAGCAGTTCTTC | CASSPPSTQGKDNEQFF
- | 13 | - | TRBJ2-5 | TRBV11-3 | TGTGCCAGCAGCTTGGGGGTACAAGAGACCCAGTACTTC | CASSLGVQETQYF
- | 13 | few | TRBJ2-1 | TRBV4-1 | TGCGCCAGCAGCCAAGATTTTCATAATGAGCAGTTCTTC | CASSQDFHNEQFF
- | 15 | - | TRBJ2-2 | TRBV19 | TGTGCCAGTAGGATTCTATTGACAGGCACCGGGGAGCTGTTTTTT | CASRILLTGTGELFF
- | 16 | - | TRBJ2-5 | TRBV4-1 | TGCGCCAGCAGCCACTCAAGGGAAGGGGGGGAAGAGACCCAGTACTTC | CASSHSREGGEETQYF
- | 13 | - | TRBJ2-3 | TRBV2 | TGTGCCAGCATAGGGAGGGGGGCAGATACGCAGTATTTT | CASIGRGADTQYF
- | 14 | - | TRBJ1-1 | TRBV18 | TGTGCCAGCTCACCACCGGAAACGAACACTGAAGCTTTCTTT | CASSPPETNTEAFF
- | 11 | - | TRBJ2-1 | TRBV20-1 | TGCAGTGCTAGTCGGAGAGAGGAGCAGTTCTTC | CSASRREEQFF
- | 14 | - | TRBJ2-3 | TRBV7-2 | TGTGCCAGCAGCCCGTCTTGGGCTACAGATACGCAGTATTTT | CASSPSWATDTQYF
- | 13 | - | TRBJ2-7 | TRBV30 | TGTGCCTGGAGTGTACACATTATCTACGAGCAGTACTTC | CAWSVHIIYEQYF
- | 15 | - | TRBJ1-3 | TRBV4-1 | TGCGCCAGCAGCCAAGCTCCGTTCTCTGGAAACACCATATATTTT | CASSQAPFSGNTIYF
- | 13 | - | TRBJ1-4 | TRBV19 | TGTGCCAGTAGTATAGCCGTGGGCGAAAAACTGTTTTTT | CASSIAVGEKLFF
TRBD1 | 16 | - | TRBJ1-2 | TRBV7-3 | TGTGCCAGCAGCTCTAGTATTCCGGGACAGGGGAATGGCTACACCTTC | CASSSSIPGQGNGYTF
- | 13 | - | TRBJ1-1 | TRBV7-3 | TGTGCCAGCAGTAAGGAAATGAACACTGAAGCTTTCTTT | CASSKEMNTEAFF
- | 13 | - | TRBJ1-1 | TRBV9 | TGTGCCAGCAGCGTAGCAGCGAACACTGAAGCTTTCTTT | CASSVAANTEAFF
TRBD1 | 18 | - | TRBJ2-3 | TRBV7-9 | TGTGCCAGCAGCCCCGGGACAGGGGGCGTGGGGCCCACAGATACGCAGTATTTT | CASSPGTGGVGPTDTQYF
TRBD2 | 15 | few | TRBJ2-5 | TRBV7-7 | TGTGCCAGCAGCTTAGGACTAGCGGGGAAAGAGACCCAGTACTTC | CASSLGLAGKETQYF
- | 16 | - | TRBJ2-2 | TRBV7-2 | TGTGCCAGCAGCCTCCTCGGTAGCTCGAACACCGGGGAGCTGTTTTTT | CASSLLGSSNTGELFF
- | 18 | - | TRBJ1-1 | TRBV19 | TGTGCCAGTACCAGGTACGGAGAACCGGGACCTTCGAACACTGAAGCTTTCTTT | CASTRYGEPGPSNTEAFF
TRBD1 | 15 | - | TRBJ2-7 | TRBV9 | TGTGCCAGCAGCGTTTTTTGGGACAGCCCCTACGAGCAGTACTTC | CASSVFWDSPYEQYF
- | 16 | - | TRBJ1-1 | TRBV9 | TGTGCCAGCAGCCCCCGTGGGGGGGAGGTGAACACTGAAGCTTTCTTT | CASSPRGGEVNTEAFF
TRBD2 | 15 | - | TRBJ2-3 | TRBV9 | TGTGCCAGCAGCGTAGTACTAGCGGGCACAGATACGCAGTATTTT | CASSVVLAGTDTQYF
- | 14 | - | TRBJ1-4 | TRBV7-5 | TGTGTCAGAGACAAGGGACAGACTAATGAAAAACTGTTTTTT | CVRDKGQTNEKLFF
- | 14 | - | TRBJ1-4 | TRBV28 | TGTGCCAGCAGTTTAGGTGGGGGGAATGAAAAACTGTTTTTT | CASSLGGGNEKLFF
TRBD1 | 16 | - | TRBJ2-3 | TRBV7-6 | TGTGCCAGCAGCTTAGGGACAGGGTTAGGCACAGATACGCAGTATTTT | CASSLGTGLGTDTQYF